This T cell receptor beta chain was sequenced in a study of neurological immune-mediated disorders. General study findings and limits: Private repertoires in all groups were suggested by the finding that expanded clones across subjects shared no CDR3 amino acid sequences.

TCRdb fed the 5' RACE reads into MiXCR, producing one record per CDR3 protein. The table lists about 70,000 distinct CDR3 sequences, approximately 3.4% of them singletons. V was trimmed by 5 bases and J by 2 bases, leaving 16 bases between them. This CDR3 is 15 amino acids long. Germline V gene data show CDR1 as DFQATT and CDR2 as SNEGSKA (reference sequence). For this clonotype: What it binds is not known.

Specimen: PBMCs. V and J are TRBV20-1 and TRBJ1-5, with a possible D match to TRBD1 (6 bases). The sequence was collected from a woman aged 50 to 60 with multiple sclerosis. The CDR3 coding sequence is TGCAGTGCTCTTAAAACAGGGAAGGGCAATCAGCCCCAGCATTTT. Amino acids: CSALKTGKGNQPQHF.